A single sample is the source of the 16 T cell receptor beta chains below, sequenced in a study of T cells in Graves' hyperthyroidism and ophthalmopathy. Amplified TCR beta CDR3 regions came from RNA transcripts. TCR CDR3 underwent first-round RT-PCR with the HTBI primer set. TCRdb re-derived calls from the multiplex PCR reads in MiXCR, one entry per CDR3 protein. The repertoire includes approximately 510,000 distinct CDR3 sequences, about 45% of them detected once, and approximately 44% sits in the top ten. Sequencing was carried out using peripheral blood or thyroid tissue (not recorded which). The source is an adult woman with Graves' disease, either hyperthyroidism or ophthalmopathy (not recorded which).

The V and J genes are TRBV28 and TRBJ2-7, with 8 bases fitting TRBD1. V trimming: 4 bases; J trimming: 3 bases; junction bases outside the gene matches: 8. Looked up from germline, CDR1 is MDHEN and CDR2 is SYDVKM. This CDR3 is 15 amino acids long. CDR3 residues: CASSSPTGTGYEQYF. The CDR3 DNA follows: TGTGCCAGCAGTTCCCCAACCGGGACAGGCTACGAGCAGTACTTC.

This clonotype was seen a single time. This chain links TRBV29-1 with TRBJ1-1; D gene uncertain. Germline CDR1 is SQVTM and CDR2 is ANQGSEA. V was shortened by 2 bases and J by 10 bases, with 11 bases between the two germline ends. The CDR3 extends over 11 amino acids. CDR3 amino acids: CSVESLGGAFF. CDR3 DNA: TGCAGCGTTGAAAGTCTCGGCGGAGCTTTCTTT.

This clonotype was found many times. The genes are TRBV20-1 and TRBJ2-2; no clear D. The CDR3 has 14 amino acids. The germline V gene encodes CDR1 DFQATT and CDR2 SNEGSKA (reference sequence). With 4 bases removed from V and 1 base from J, the gap between germline ends came to 10 bases. The CDR3 nucleotides read TGCAGTGCTACTAGACTCTTGAACACCGGGGAGCTGTTTTTT. Residues: CSATRLLNTGELFF.

The chain uses TRBV29-1 and TRBJ2-7; TRBD2 is a possible D gene (5 bases). The CDR3 has 14 residues. V was trimmed by 4 bases and J by 2 bases, leaving 15 bases between them. Per germline, CDR1 SQVTM and CDR2 ANQGSEA. The DNA for the CDR3 is TGCAGCGTTGGACGGGATAGTCCTACCTACGAGCAGTACTTC. Residues: CSVGRDSPTYEQYF.

V gene TRBV19 combines with J gene TRBJ1-5, with 9 bases lining up with TRBD1. J gave up 3 bases and V 5 bases, and 11 bases lay outside the gene matches. Germline V gene lookup returns CDR1 LNHDA and CDR2 SQIVND (reference sequence). The CDR3 consists of 17 residues. The DNA for the CDR3 is TGTGCCAGTAGTCGTAAAATCGGGACAGGGAACAATCAGCCCCAGCATTTT. This encodes CASSRKIGTGNNQPQHF.

The chain couples TRBV20-1 to TRBJ1-5; D is ambiguous. The V gene lost 2 bases and the J gene lost 7 bases, with 15 bases spanning the gap. CDR3 length: 14 residues. Germline V gene sequence: CDR1 DFQATT, CDR2 SNEGSKA (reference sequence). CDR3: CSARRRGSRQPQHF. DNA for the CDR3: TGCAGTGCTAGACGACGGGGTTCACGACAGCCCCAGCATTTT.

This clonotype has more than one count but fewer than ten. The V gene is TRBV20-1, the J gene TRBJ2-1, with D hard to call. Germline lookup yields CDR1 DFQATT and CDR2 SNEGSKA (reference sequence). The V gene lost 0 bases and the J gene lost 3 bases, with 9 bases spanning the gap. This CDR3 has 14 residues. CDR3 protein: CSARDRTDYNEQFF. The CDR3 DNA follows: TGCAGTGCTAGAGATCGAACAGACTACAATGAGCAGTTCTTC.

The chain is built from TRBV7-9 and TRBJ1-1; 7 bases are shared with TRBD1. Germline values: CDR1 SEHNR, CDR2 FQNEAQ (reference sequence). V dropped 5 bases and J dropped 6; count of bases not matched to a gene: 6. This CDR3 region has 13 residues. This chain's CDR3 is CASSLTGTAEAFF. The CDR3 nucleotides are TGTGCCAGCAGCCTGACCGGGACAGCTGAAGCTTTCTTT. Variable domain in full (rest from reference TRBV7-9 and TRBJ1-1): DTGVSQNPRHKITKRGQNVTFRCDPISEHNRLYWYRQTLGQGPEFLTYFQNEAQLEKSRLLSDRFSAERPKGSFSTLEIQRTEQGDSAMYLCASSLTGTAEAFFGQGTRLTVV.

With regard to this clonotype: At one end, the junction sequence differs from germline, possibly due to a read error. V usage is TRBV2 and J usage is TRBJ1-1; possibly TRBD1 for D (6 bases). The CDR3 length is 17 residues. Germline V gene data show CDR1 as SNHLY and CDR2 as FYNNEI. CDR3 nucleotides: TGTGCCAGCAGTGAAACGGTAGGGGGAAGGTCGAACATTGAAGCCTTCTTT. Protein: CASSETVGGRSNIEAFF.

Ten or more counts support this clonotype. The J gene is TRBJ1-5, the V gene TRBV7-2; perhaps TRBD1 as D (5 bases). The CDR3 runs 15 residues. CDR1 and CDR2 (germline): SGHTA, FQGNSA. The V end lost 5 bases, the J end lost 7 bases, and 18 bases lay between the germline ends. CDR3 loop: CASSPPPGRAQPQHF. In nucleotides, the CDR3 is TGTGCCAGCAGCCCCCCCCCAGGGAGGGCCCAGCCCCAGCATTTT.

Many counts were recorded for this clonotype. V usage is TRBV14 and J usage is TRBJ2-5; D is undetermined. This CDR3 is 13 amino acids long. The V end was cut by 4 bases, the J end by 2 bases, with 8 bases between. Germline V gives CDR1 SGHDN, CDR2 FVKESK. CDR3 residues: CASSRTLQETQYF. As DNA, the CDR3 is TGTGCCAGCAGCCGGACGCTACAAGAGACCCAGTACTTC.

This clonotype showed up just a few times. V usage is TRBV28 and J usage is TRBJ1-2, with D tentatively TRBD1 (6 bases). V lost 2 bases and J 5 bases, leaving 12 bases between the germline ends. Per the germline V gene, CDR1 is MDHEN and CDR2 is SYDVKM. The CDR3 has 14 amino acids. The CDR3 loop reads CASSLGAGVYGYTF. CDR3 bases: TGTGCCAGCAGTTTAGGGGCAGGGGTATATGGCTACACCTTC.

The genes are TRBV18 and TRBJ2-5; D remains ambiguous. The CDR3 extends over 12 amino acids. V was cut by 3 bases and J by 4 bases, with 6 bases left in between. Germline assignment: CDR1 KGHSH and CDR2 LQKENI. CDR3 region: CASSPRAETQYF. The CDR3 DNA reads as TGTGCCAGCTCACCCCGAGCAGAGACCCAGTACTTC.

This clonotype was detected ten times or more. The chain joins TRBV20-1 to TRBJ1-2; possible D gene TRBD1, 6 bases. This CDR3 has 15 residues. The V end lost 3 bases, the J end lost 0 bases, and 14 bases lay between the germline ends. From germline, CDR1 is DFQATT and CDR2 SNEGSKA (reference sequence). The CDR3 region has the DNA TGCAGTGCTAGGGGGCAACAGGGTACTAACTATGGCTACACCTTC. The encoded protein is CSARGQQGTNYGYTF.

The chain recombines TRBV10-3 with TRBJ2-2; D tentatively reads TRBD1 or TRBD2 (5 bases each). CDR3 length: 15 residues. V lost 3 bases and J lost 3, with 11 bases in between. Per the germline V gene, CDR1 is ENHRY and CDR2 is SYGVKD. The CDR3 DNA reads TGTGCCATCAGTGATCCGGGACCGTACACCGGGGAGCTGTTTTTT. Protein sequence: CAISDPGPYTGELFF.

V gene TRBV20-1 combines with J gene TRBJ2-2; D might be TRBD1 (5 bases). V lost 4 bases and J 3 bases, leaving 6 bases between the germline ends. Germline values: CDR1 DFQATT, CDR2 SNEGSKA (reference sequence). The CDR3 runs to 12 residues. The CDR3 is CSAIQDTGELFF. For the CDR3, the DNA is TGCAGTGCTATACAGGACACCGGGGAGCTGTTTTTT.